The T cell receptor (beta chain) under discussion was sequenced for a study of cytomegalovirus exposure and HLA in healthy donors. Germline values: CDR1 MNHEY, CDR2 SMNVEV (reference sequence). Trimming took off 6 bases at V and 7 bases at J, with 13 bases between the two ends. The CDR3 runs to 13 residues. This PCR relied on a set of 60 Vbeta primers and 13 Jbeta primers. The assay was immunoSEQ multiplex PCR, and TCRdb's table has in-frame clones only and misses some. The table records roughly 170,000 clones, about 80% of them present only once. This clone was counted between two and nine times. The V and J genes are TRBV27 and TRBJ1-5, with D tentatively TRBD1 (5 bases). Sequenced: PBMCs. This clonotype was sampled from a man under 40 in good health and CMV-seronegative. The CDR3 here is CASSQYQGQPQHF. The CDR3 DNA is TGTGCCAGCAGCCAATACCAGGGCCAGCCCCAGCATTTT.